Below, 4 T cell receptor beta chains from the same sample are listed, as sequenced in a study of shared clonotypes between healthy human individuals. Produced via immunoSEQ multiplex PCR; TCRdb's table is partial and in-frame only. Counted here are over 950,000 clones, around three quarters occurring once; the ten biggest clones make up over 0.8%. The sequencing sample was made of memory CD4+ T cells from PBMCs. The sample's subset: CD45RA-negative fraction. These receptors all come from a man aged 18 to 29 in good health. Some clones in this sample may be carry-over from other donors' samples.

The chain has TRBV7-8 and TRBJ2-7; no clear D gene. This CDR3 is 13 amino acids long. Trimming left V 4 bases short and J 2 bases short, with 9 bases between. Germline CDR1 and CDR2: SGHVS and FQNEAQ. The CDR3 coding sequence is TGTGCCAGCAGCTACGAAATTCCCTACGAGCAGTACTTC. Its translation is CASSYEIPYEQYF. Supplemented by reference TRBV7-8 and TRBJ2-7, the full variable domain reads GAGVSQSPRYKVAKRGQDVALRCDPISGHVSLFWYQQALGQGPEFLTYFQNEAQLDKSGLPSDRFFAERPEGSVSTLKIQRTQQEDSAVYLCASSYEIPYEQYFGPGTRLTVT.

V and J are TRBV19 and TRBJ1-1; D call uncertain. The CDR3 has 16 residues. The germline V gene encodes CDR1 LNHDA and CDR2 SQIVND (reference sequence). The V and J ends lost 3 bases and 1 base respectively, with 15 bases between them. The CDR3 DNA follows: TGTGCCAGTAGTATGACCCGGGAGAAACCGAACACTGAAGCTTTCTTT. Its protein is CASSMTREKPNTEAFF.

On this clone itself: A much larger clone sits a single nucleotide away, making a read error possible. The rearrangement uses TRBV11-2 and TRBJ1-5; 7 bases map to TRBD1. Germline CDR1 SGHAT, CDR2 FQNNGV. After removal of 3 bases from V and 5 bases from J, the junction contained 1 base not matched to a gene. The CDR3 sequence is 13 residues long. DNA of the CDR3: TGTGCCAGCAGCTTGCAGGGGGATCAGCCCCAGCATTTT. It encodes CASSLQGDQPQHF.

CDR3 amino acids: CASSYGLSYEQYF. CDR3 bases: TGTGCCAGCAGCTACGGACTATCCTACGAGCAGTACTTC. This chain uses TRBV7-3 with TRBJ2-7; a weak D match, TRBD2 (6 bases). CDR1 and CDR2 from the germline V gene are SGHTA and FQGTGA. V was trimmed by 4 bases and J by 1 base, leaving 8 bases between them. This CDR3 region has 13 residues.